This is a list of T cell receptor beta chains from one sample in a study of blood T cell repertoires in COVID-19. Using immunoSEQ multiplex PCR, the repertoire was profiled, and TCRdb retains in-frame clones only, with some absent. The sample has about 94,000 clones, 75% to 90% seen once. The specimen sequenced was peripheral blood. These TCRs come from a human donor in a cohort sampled during active COVID-19. Each CDR3 is given with its conserved first and last residue. Each record gives: CDR3 protein, CDR3 DNA, V gene, J gene, clone size, D gene. D genes are given only for firm matches. The size entry is marked missing in some rows and otherwise reads once, few, many or a size class.

CDR3aa: CASSQVAGGRRFF; CDR3nt: TGTGCCAGCAGCCAAGTGGCCGGCGGGAGACGGTTCTTC; v_gene: TRBV4-2; j_gene: TRBJ2-1; abundance: -; d_gene: TRBD2
CDR3aa: CASSSMGLAGEGQYF; CDR3nt: TGTGCCAGCAGCTCGATGGGACTAGCGGGAGAAGGGCAGTACTTC; v_gene: TRBV6-5; j_gene: TRBJ2-7; abundance: -; d_gene: TRBD2
CDR3aa: CASSYSSRNPRDNEQFF; CDR3nt: TGTGCCAGCAGTTATTCTTCCCGCAACCCGAGGGACAATGAGCAGTTCTTC; v_gene: TRBV6-2/TRBV6-3; j_gene: TRBJ2-1; abundance: -; d_gene: -
CDR3aa: CASSVEPSGVYEQYF; CDR3nt: TGTGCCAGCAGCGTAGAACCTAGCGGGGTTTACGAGCAGTACTTC; v_gene: TRBV9; j_gene: TRBJ2-7; abundance: -; d_gene: TRBD2
CDR3aa: CAASSTGVTEAFF; CDR3nt: TGTGCTGCCAGTTCTACAGGGGTGACTGAAGCTTTCTTT; v_gene: TRBV30; j_gene: TRBJ1-1; abundance: -; d_gene: TRBD1
CDR3aa: CASSERLAGHHSYEQYF; CDR3nt: TGTGCCAGTAGTGAAAGACTAGCGGGGCACCACTCCTACGAGCAGTACTTC; v_gene: TRBV19; j_gene: TRBJ2-7; abundance: -; d_gene: TRBD2
CDR3aa: CASTDRGSYEQYF; CDR3nt: TGCGCCAGCACCGACAGGGGGTCCTACGAGCAGTACTTC; v_gene: TRBV10-2; j_gene: TRBJ2-7; abundance: -; d_gene: TRBD1
CDR3aa: CASSTSRGLFGGYTF; CDR3nt: TGTGCCAGCAGCACAAGCAGGGGGCTCTTCGGTGGCTACACCTTC; v_gene: TRBV11-2; j_gene: TRBJ1-2; abundance: few; d_gene: TRBD1
CDR3aa: CASSLGVREKLFF; CDR3nt: TGTGCCAGCAGCCTCGGGGTCCGAGAAAAACTGTTTTTT; v_gene: TRBV28; j_gene: TRBJ1-4; abundance: -; d_gene: -
CDR3aa: CASSVGGEGGYTF; CDR3nt: TGTGCCAGCAGTGTTGGAGGGGAGGGTGGCTACACCTTC; v_gene: TRBV2; j_gene: TRBJ1-2; abundance: -; d_gene: -
CDR3aa: CASSGTGHTEAFF; CDR3nt: TGTGCCAGTAGCGGGACAGGGCACACTGAAGCTTTCTTT; v_gene: TRBV19; j_gene: TRBJ1-1; abundance: once; d_gene: TRBD1
CDR3aa: CASSLGTSRSYEQYF; CDR3nt: TGTGCCAGCAGTCTCGGGACTAGCCGCTCCTACGAGCAGTACTTC; v_gene: TRBV27; j_gene: TRBJ2-7; abundance: few; d_gene: TRBD2